Sequencing of this T cell receptor beta chain was carried out in a study of vaccination effects on CD4 cells after COVID-19. At the end of roughly ten days of culture, CD4+ T cells were isolated. None of the vaccinated had previously contracted SARS-CoV-2, and their nucleocapsid antibodies tested negative. The authors replaced half the medium with IL-2 medium on days 3 and 7. Method: immunoSEQ multiplex PCR; TCRdb's copy keeps in-frame clones and lacks some. Counted here are 70,000 or so clones, roughly 80% occurring once; the ten biggest clones make up about 2.1%. Concerning this clone: The antigen is undetermined.

The source was CD4+ T cells from PBMCs cultured without peptide, collected before COVID-19 vaccination. This TCR was recovered from a human donor who received a COVID-19 vaccine.

The CDR3 region has the DNA TGTGCCAGCAGCTTATCACCTTTCGCTGAAGCTTTCTTT. Its protein is CASSLSPFAEAFF. The V call is TRBV7-3, the J call TRBJ1-1; D remains ambiguous. The germline CDR1 and CDR2 sequences are SGHTA and FQGTGA. The CDR3 runs to 13 residues. V was cut by 2 bases and J by 6 bases, with 10 bases left in between.